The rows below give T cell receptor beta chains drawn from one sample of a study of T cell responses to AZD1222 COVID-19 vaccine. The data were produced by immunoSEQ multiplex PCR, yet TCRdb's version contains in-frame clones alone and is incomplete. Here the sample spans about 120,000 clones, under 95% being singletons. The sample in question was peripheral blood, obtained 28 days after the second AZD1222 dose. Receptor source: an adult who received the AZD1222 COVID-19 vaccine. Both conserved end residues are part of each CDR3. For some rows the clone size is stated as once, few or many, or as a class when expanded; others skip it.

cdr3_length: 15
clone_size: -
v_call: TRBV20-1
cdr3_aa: CSASVRGSTNYGYTF

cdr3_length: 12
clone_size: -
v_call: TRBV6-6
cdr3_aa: CASRKGDEGYTF

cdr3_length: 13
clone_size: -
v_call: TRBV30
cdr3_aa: CAWSVRGPGELFF

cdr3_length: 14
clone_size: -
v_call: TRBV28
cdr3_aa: CASSLRGQGREQYF

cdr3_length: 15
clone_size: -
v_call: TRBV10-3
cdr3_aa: CAISESTGGPYEQYF

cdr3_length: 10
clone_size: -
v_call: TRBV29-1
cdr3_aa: CSVGYQGGTF

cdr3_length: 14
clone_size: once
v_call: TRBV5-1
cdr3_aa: CASSLGEMLYEQYF

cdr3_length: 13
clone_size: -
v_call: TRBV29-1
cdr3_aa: CSVTGSLNTEAFF

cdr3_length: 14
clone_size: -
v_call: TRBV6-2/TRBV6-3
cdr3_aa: CASSYGGPNTEAFF

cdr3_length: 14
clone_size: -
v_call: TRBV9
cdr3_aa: CASSVTDSGNTIYF

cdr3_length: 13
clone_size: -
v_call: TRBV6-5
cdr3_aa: CASDGAFGQPQHF

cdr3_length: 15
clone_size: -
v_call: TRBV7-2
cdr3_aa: CASSLAGLAVHEQFF

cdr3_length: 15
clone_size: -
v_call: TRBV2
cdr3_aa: CASSQGQIFSYEQYF

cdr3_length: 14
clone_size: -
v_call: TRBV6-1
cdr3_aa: CASSENVGNYGYTF

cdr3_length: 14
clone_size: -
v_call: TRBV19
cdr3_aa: CASSIEGAAYEQYF

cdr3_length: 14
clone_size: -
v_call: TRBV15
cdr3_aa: CATSRGRGDTEAFF

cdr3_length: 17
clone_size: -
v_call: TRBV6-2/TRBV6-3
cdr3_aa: CASSYYPATGINYGYTF

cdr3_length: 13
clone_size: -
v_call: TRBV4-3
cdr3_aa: CASSQGPLETQYF

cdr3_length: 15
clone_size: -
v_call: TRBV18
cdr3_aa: CASSPGTGPGNTIYF

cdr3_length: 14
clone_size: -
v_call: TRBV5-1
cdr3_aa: CASSSGTSTDTQYF

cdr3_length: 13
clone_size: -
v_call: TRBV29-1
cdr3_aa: CSVASVSNTEAFF

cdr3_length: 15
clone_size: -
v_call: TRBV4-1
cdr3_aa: CASSQTGTEQDGYTF

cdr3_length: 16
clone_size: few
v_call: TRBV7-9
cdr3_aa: CASSLGDSLKNEKLFF

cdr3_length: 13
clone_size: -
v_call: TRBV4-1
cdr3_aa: CASSQKTNTEAFF

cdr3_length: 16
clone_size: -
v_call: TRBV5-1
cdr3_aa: CASSPNRGPTYNEQFF

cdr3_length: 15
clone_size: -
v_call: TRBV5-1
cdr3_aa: CASSLVTSGETEQYF

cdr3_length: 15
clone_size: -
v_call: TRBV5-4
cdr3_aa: CASSLNYRATDTQYF

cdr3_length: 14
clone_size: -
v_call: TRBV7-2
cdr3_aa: CASSPGTSGAEEFF

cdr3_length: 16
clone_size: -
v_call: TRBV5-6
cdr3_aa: CASSLLRRGYDEKLFF

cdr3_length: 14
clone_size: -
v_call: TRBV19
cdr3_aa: CASSIRSSGETQYF

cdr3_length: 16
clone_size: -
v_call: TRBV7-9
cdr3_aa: CASSLALTTRGETQYF

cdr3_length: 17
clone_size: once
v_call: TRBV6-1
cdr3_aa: CASSEEWLQRSGNTIYF

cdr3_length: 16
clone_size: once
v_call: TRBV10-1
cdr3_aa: CASSERGTGTTDTQYF

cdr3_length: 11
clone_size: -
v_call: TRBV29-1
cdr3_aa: CSVEDLYGYTF

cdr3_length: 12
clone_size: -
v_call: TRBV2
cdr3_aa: CASVMTRDTQYF

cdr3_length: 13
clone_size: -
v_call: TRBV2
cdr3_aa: CASSDRSGNTIYF

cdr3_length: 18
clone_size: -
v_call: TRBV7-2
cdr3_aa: CASSFVGGQGGGINGYTF

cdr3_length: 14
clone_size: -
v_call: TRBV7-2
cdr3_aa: CASSPTGVSYEQYF

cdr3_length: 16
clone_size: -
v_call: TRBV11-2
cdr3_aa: CASSRGDRGLGETQYF

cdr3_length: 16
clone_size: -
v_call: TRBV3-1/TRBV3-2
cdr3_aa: CASSQTSGGPTDTQYF

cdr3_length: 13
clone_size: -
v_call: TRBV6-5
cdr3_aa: CASMGVFDTEAFF

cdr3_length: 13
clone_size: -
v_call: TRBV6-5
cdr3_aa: CAVSGNTAYGYTF